A single sample gave rise to the 2 T cell receptor beta chains below, sequenced in a study of shared clonotypes between healthy human individuals. The assay was immunoSEQ multiplex PCR, and TCRdb's table has in-frame clones only and misses some. The sample includes some 2,000,000 clones, 85% to 95% of them seen just once. The sample taken for sequencing was naive CD4+ T cells sorted from blood. The subset is: CD45RA+ positively selected. These TCRs come from a man younger than 35 in good health.

CDR3 loop: CAWSPRTERSGGYTF. CDR3 sequence (DNA): TGTGCCTGGAGTCCCAGGACAGAGAGGTCAGGCGGCTACACCTTC. The chain couples TRBV30 to TRBJ1-2, with D possibly being TRBD1 (6 bases). This CDR3 contains 15 residues. V was shortened by 2 bases and J by 8 bases, with 21 bases between the two germline ends. CDR1 is GTSNPN, CDR2 SVGIG, per germline (reference sequence).

V is TRBV2 and J is TRBJ1-2; D call uncertain. The germline V gene encodes CDR1 SNHLY and CDR2 FYNNEI. Trimming pared 2 bases from V and 2 bases from J, leaving 6 bases between. This CDR3 is 13 amino acids long. CDR3 DNA: TGTGCCAGCAGTGAACGGAGGAACTATGGCTACACCTTC. It yields the protein CASSERRNYGYTF.